This T cell receptor beta chain was recovered during a study of blood T cell repertoires in COVID-19. The wider study: The cDNA or gDNA used as material had been derived from T cells, B-cell-depleted T cells, or PBMCs.

The CDR3 is made up of 12 amino acids. Deletions cut 6 bases from V and 12 bases from J, with 18 bases between. The germline gives CDR1 SQVTM, CDR2 ANQGSEA. Profiling relied on immunoSEQ multiplex PCR, and the TCRdb table lists in-frame clones only, not all of them. This sample carries 110,000 to 150,000 clones, 70% to 85% of them seen once, and the ten largest clones take about a tenth. This clonotype was obtained from a man between 60 and 75 years old with active or convalescent COVID-19. The chain carries TRBV29-1 and TRBJ2-1, with a possible D match to TRBD1 (7 bases). The sample was peripheral blood. Written as DNA, the CDR3 is TGCAGCGTAGACCCCAGGGGGGCCGCGCAGTTCTTC. Encoded protein: CSVDPRGAAQFF.